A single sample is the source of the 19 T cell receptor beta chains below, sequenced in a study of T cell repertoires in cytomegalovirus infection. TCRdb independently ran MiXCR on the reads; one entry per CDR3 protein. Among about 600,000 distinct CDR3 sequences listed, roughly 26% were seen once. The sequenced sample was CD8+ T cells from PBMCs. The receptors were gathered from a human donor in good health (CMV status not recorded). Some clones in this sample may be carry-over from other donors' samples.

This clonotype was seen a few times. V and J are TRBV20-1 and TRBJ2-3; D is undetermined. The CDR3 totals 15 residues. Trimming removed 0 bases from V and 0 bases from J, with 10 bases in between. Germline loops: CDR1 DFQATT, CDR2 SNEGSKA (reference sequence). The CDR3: CSARDRQPSTDTQYF. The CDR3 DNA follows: TGCAGTGCTAGAGATCGCCAGCCTAGCACAGATACGCAGTATTTT.

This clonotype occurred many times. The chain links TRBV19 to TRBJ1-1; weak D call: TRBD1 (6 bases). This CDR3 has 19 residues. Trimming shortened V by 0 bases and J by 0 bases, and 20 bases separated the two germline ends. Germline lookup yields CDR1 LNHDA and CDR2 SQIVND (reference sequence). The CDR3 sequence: CASSIERPHRDLLNTEAFF. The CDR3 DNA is TGTGCCAGTAGTATAGAGAGACCCCACAGGGATCTTCTGAACACTGAAGCTTTCTTT.

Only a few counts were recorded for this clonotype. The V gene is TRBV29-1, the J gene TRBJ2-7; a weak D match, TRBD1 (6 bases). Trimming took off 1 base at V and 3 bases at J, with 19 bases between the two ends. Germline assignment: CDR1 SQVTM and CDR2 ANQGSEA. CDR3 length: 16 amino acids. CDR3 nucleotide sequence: TGCAGCGTTGAAGCCCGGGGAAGGACAGAATACTACGAGCAGTACTTC. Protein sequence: CSVEARGRTEYYEQYF.

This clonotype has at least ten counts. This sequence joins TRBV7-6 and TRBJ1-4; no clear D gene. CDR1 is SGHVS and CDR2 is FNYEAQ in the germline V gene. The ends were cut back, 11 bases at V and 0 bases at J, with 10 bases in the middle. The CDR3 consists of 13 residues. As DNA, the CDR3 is TGTGCCTCCAACTCAGCAACTAATGAAAAACTGTTTTTT. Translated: CASNSATNEKLFF.

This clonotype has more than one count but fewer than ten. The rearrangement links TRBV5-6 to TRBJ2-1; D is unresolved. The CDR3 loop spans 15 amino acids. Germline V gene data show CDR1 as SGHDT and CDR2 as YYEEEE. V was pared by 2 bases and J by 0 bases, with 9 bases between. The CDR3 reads CASSFPTGSYNEQFF. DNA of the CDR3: TGTGCCAGCAGCTTCCCTACGGGCTCCTACAATGAGCAGTTCTTC.

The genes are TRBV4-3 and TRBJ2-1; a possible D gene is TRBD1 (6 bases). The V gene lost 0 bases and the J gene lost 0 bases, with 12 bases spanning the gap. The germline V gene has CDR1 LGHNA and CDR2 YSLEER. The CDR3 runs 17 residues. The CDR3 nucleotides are TGCGCCAGCAGCCAAGAAGGGGGACGAGGCTCCTACAATGAGCAGTTCTTC. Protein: CASSQEGGRGSYNEQFF.

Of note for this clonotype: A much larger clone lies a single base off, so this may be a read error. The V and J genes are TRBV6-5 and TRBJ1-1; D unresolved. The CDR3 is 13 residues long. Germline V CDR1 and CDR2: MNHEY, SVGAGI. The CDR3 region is CASSFTANTVAFF. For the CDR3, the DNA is TGTGCCAGCAGTTTTACAGCTAACACTGTAGCTTTCTTT.

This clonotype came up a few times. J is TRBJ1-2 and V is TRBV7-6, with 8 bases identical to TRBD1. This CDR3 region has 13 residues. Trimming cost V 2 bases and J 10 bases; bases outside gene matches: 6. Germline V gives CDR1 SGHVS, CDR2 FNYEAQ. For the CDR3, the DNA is TGTGCCAGCAGCTTAACTACAGGGGGAGACTACACCTTC. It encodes CASSLTTGGDYTF. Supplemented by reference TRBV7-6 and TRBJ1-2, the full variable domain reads GAGVSQSPRYKVTKRGQDVALRCDPISGHVSLYWYRQALGQGPEFLTYFNYEAQQDKSGLPNDRFSAERPEGSISTLTIQRTEQRDSAMYRCASSLTTGGDYTFGSGTRLTVV.

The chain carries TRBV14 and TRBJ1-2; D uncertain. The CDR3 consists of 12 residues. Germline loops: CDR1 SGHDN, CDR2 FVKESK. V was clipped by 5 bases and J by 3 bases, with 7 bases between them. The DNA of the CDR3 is TGTGCCAGCAGCGCTGACTACTATGGCTACACCTTC. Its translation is CASSADYYGYTF.

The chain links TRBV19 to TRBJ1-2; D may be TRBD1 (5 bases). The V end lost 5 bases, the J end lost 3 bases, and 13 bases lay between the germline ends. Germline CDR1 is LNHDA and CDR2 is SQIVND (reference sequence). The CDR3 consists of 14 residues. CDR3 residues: CASSDLDSDYGYTF. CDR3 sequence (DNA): TGTGCCAGTAGTGACCTCGACAGCGACTATGGCTACACCTTC.

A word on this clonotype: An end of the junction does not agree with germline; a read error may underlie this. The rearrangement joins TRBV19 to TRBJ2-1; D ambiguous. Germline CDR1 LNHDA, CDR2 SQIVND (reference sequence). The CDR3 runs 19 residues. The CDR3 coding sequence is TGTGCCAGTAGTACCTCGAGTTCCTTATACGACAAGTATTACAGTGAGCAGTTCTTC. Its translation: CASSTSSSLYDKYYSEQFF.

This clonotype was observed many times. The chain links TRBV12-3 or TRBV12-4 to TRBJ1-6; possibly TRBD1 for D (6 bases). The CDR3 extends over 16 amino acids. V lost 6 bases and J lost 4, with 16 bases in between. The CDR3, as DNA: TGTGCCAGCAGCCAAGAAGGGGGACAATATAATTCACCCCTCCACTTT. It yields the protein CASSQEGGQYNSPLHF.

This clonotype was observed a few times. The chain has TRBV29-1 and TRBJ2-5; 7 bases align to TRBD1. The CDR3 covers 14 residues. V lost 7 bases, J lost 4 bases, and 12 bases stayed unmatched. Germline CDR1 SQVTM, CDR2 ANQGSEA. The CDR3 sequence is CSASTGDGAETQYF. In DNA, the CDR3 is TGCAGCGCTTCAACAGGGGATGGAGCAGAGACCCAGTACTTC.

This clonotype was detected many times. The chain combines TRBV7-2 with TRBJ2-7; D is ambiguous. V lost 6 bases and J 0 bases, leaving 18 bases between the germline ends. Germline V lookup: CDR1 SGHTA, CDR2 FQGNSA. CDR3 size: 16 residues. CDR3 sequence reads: CASRTVGSSSSYEQYF. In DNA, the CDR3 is TGTGCCAGCAGAACTGTGGGGTCCTCGAGCTCCTACGAGCAGTACTTC.

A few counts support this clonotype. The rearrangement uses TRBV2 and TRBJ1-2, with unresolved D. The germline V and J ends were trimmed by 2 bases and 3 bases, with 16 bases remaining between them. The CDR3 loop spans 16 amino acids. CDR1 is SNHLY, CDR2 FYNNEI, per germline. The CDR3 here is CASSEKQYFLDYGYTF. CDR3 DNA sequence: TGTGCCAGCAGTGAAAAGCAGTACTTTTTGGACTATGGCTACACCTTC.

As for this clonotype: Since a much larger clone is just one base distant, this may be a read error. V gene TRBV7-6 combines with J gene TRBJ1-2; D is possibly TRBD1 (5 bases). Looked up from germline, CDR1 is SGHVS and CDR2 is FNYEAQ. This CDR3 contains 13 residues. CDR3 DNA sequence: TGTGCCAGCAGCTACGCCAGGGACTATGGCGACACCTTC. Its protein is CASSYARDYGDTF.

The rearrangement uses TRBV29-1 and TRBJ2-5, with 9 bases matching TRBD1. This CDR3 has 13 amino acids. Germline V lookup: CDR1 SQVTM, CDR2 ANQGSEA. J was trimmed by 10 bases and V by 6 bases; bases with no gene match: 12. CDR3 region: CSVRQGEGKGQYF. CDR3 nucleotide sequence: TGCAGCGTCCGACAGGGGGAAGGGAAAGGCCAGTACTTC.

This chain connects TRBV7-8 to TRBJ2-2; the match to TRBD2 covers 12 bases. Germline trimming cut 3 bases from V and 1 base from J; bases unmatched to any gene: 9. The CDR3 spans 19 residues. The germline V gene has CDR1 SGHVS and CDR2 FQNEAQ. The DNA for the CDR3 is TGTGCCAGCAGCTTCACTAGACTAGCGGGGGCCGAGAACACCGGGGAGCTGTTTTTT. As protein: CASSFTRLAGAENTGELFF.

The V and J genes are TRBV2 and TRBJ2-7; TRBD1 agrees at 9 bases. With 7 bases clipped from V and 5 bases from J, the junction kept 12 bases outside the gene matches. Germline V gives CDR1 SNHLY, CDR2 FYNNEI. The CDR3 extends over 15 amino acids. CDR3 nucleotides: TGTGCCAGCACCTTCACCCCACAGGGGGCGGACGAGCAGTACTTC. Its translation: CASTFTPQGADEQYF.